The 15 T cell receptor beta chains in this list originate from one sample, sequenced in a study of T cells in Graves' hyperthyroidism and ophthalmopathy. TCR beta CDR3 region amplification was performed from RNA transcripts. In the first-round RT-PCR of the TCR CDR3, the HTBI primer set was used. Using its own MiXCR run on the multiplex PCR reads, TCRdb lists one record per CDR3 protein. The sample includes about 340,000 distinct CDR3 sequences, 21% seen only once; the top ten take 50%. Material: blood. These receptors came from a woman aged 45 to 65 with Graves' hyperthyroidism.

This clonotype was seen only a few times. The chain uses TRBV20-1 and TRBJ1-5; D gene uncertain. The germline V gene has CDR1 DFQATT and CDR2 SNEGSKA (reference sequence). The CDR3 has 12 residues. V dropped 4 bases and J dropped 7 bases, with 11 bases sitting between them. The CDR3 sequence is CSAIGVGQPQHF. The CDR3 bases are TGCAGTGCTATAGGTGTCGGCCAGCCCCAGCATTTT.

This clonotype was seen more than once but under ten times. The rearrangement links TRBV30 to TRBJ2-7, with 11 bases aligning to TRBD2. The CDR3 contains 13 residues. Germline CDR1 reads GTSNPN; CDR2 reads SVGIG (reference sequence). V shed 8 bases, J shed 5 bases, and the junction held 8 bases outside the gene matches. The CDR3 nucleotides are TGTGCCCGGAATAGCGGGAGGGGCGACGAGCAGTACTTC. Residues: CARNSGRGDEQYF.

This clonotype was seen at least ten times. The chain is built from TRBV7-3 and TRBJ2-2; D might be TRBD2 (5 bases). From germline, CDR1 is SGHTA and CDR2 FQGTGA. The germline V and J ends were trimmed by 2 bases and 3 bases, with 10 bases remaining between them. This CDR3 comprises 15 residues. The CDR3 DNA reads TGTGCCAGCAGCTTATCGGGATCCCACACCGGGGAGCTGTTTTTT. It codes for CASSLSGSHTGELFF.

This clonotype was recorded many times. V and J are TRBV6-1 and TRBJ2-1; TRBD2 aligns across 8 bases. V shed 6 bases, J shed 2 bases, and the junction held 9 bases outside the gene matches. Germline V lookup: CDR1 MNHNS, CDR2 SASEGT. This CDR3 has 16 residues. The CDR3 region has the DNA TGTGCCAGCAGAACCACGGGACTAGGGACCTACAATGAGCAGTTCTTC. This translates into CASRTTGLGTYNEQFF.

DNA of the CDR3: TGTGGGAGTAGTCCATCGAGGGGGGCAAACTATGGCTACACCTTC. Translating gives CGSSPSRGANYGYTF. The chain combines TRBV19 with TRBJ1-2, with TRBD1 as a possible D gene (6 bases). The germline CDR1 and CDR2 sequences are LNHDA and SQIVND (reference sequence). The length of the CDR3 is 15 residues. Using reference TRBV19 and TRBJ1-2 for the parts outside the CDR3, the full variable domain is DGGITQSPKYLFRKEGQNVTLSCEQNLNHDAMYWYRQDPGQGLRLIYYSQIVNDFQKGDIAEGYSVSREKKESFPLTVTSAQKNPTAFYLCGSSPSRGANYGYTFGSGTRLTVV.

The table lists this clonotype with many counts. J is TRBJ2-7 and V is TRBV6-1, with D possibly matching TRBD1 (6 bases). The CDR3 is made up of 15 amino acids. Germline loops: CDR1 MNHNS, CDR2 SASEGT. Trimming took off 2 bases at V and 2 bases at J, with 13 bases between the two ends. The CDR3 DNA sequence: TGTGCCAGCAGTGAACGGACAGCCTATCCCTACGAGCAGTACTTC. As protein: CASSERTAYPYEQYF.

This clonotype was detected many times. This chain connects TRBV11-2 to TRBJ2-5; D remains ambiguous. Germline CDR1 and CDR2: SGHAT and FQNNGV. The V and J ends lost 2 bases and 0 bases respectively, with 10 bases between them. The CDR3 has 15 amino acids. CDR3 sequence: CASSLLSGNQETQYF. As DNA, the CDR3 is TGTGCCAGCAGCTTATTGTCTGGGAACCAAGAGACCCAGTACTTC.

This clonotype was found many times. The V call is TRBV2, the J call TRBJ1-1; no clear D. The CDR3 consists of 14 residues. The germline CDR1 and CDR2 sequences are SNHLY and FYNNEI. V dropped 5 bases and J dropped 0 bases, with 10 bases sitting between them. Here the CDR3 DNA reads TGTGCCAGCAGTAGACGCTACATGAACACTGAAGCTTTCTTT. Its protein is CASSRRYMNTEAFF.

This clonotype was found many times. The V call is TRBV30, the J call TRBJ1-2, with D possibly TRBD1 on 5 matching bases. The CDR3 totals 15 residues. V lost 3 bases and J lost 8, with 22 bases in between. Germline values: CDR1 GTSNPN, CDR2 SVGIG (reference sequence). Written as DNA, the CDR3 is TGTGCCTGGAGCCTCCTTAGTGGGGCTGGTGGGGGCTACACCTTC. Translation gives CAWSLLSGAGGGYTF.

The gene calls are TRBV2 and TRBJ1-1, with unresolved D. This CDR3 is 15 amino acids long. Trimming stripped 4 bases from V and 1 base from J, with 13 bases between. Germline CDR1 SNHLY, CDR2 FYNNEI. DNA for the CDR3: TGTGCCAGCAGTGTTGACGTCTTAGGGAACACTGAAGCTTTCTTT. Encoded protein: CASSVDVLGNTEAFF.

This clonotype was picked up a small number of times. This rearrangement joins TRBV10-3 to TRBJ2-5; 7 bases line up with TRBD1. The CDR3 runs to 12 residues. The V gene's germline CDR1 is ENHRY and CDR2 SYGVKD. Unmatched junction bases numbered 6, after V lost 10 bases and J lost 4 bases. CDR3 DNA sequence: TGTGCCACGGGGACAGCCGCAGAGACCCAGTACTTC. Amino acid sequence: CATGTAAETQYF.

Ten or more counts support this clonotype. The chain uses TRBV29-1 and TRBJ1-2; the match to TRBD1 covers 9 bases. The CDR3 covers 12 residues. The V gene's germline CDR1 is SQVTM and CDR2 ANQGSEA. V trimming: 7 bases; J trimming: 6 bases; junction bases outside the gene matches: 6. The CDR3 DNA is TGCAGCGGAGGACAGGGGAGTGATGGCTACACCTTC. Translation gives CSGGQGSDGYTF.

This clonotype turned up a few times. J is TRBJ1-4 and V is TRBV7-8; D is uncertain. The ends were cut back, 5 bases at V and 5 bases at J, with 15 bases in the middle. Per the germline V gene, CDR1 is SGHVS and CDR2 is FQNEAQ. This CDR3 spans 15 amino acids. This chain's CDR3 is CASSPRRLPNEKLFF. In nucleotides, the CDR3 is TGTGCCAGCAGCCCCCGCCGGCTACCCAATGAAAAACTGTTTTTT.

In this sample, this clonotype turned up a few times. This chain connects TRBV24-1 to TRBJ2-3, with D uncertain. This CDR3 is 15 amino acids long. The germline gives CDR1 KGHDR, CDR2 SFDVKD. V lost 4 bases to trimming and J lost 0 bases, with 10 bases between them. The chain's CDR3 is CATSDRTFSTDTQYF. CDR3 nucleotides: TGTGCCACCAGTGACAGAACGTTTAGCACAGATACGCAGTATTTT.

The chain employs TRBV6-6 and TRBJ1-2; a weak D match, TRBD1 (6 bases). Trimming cost V 0 bases and J 3 bases, with 8 bases left between them. The germline V gene encodes CDR1 MNHNY and CDR2 SVGAGI (reference sequence). This CDR3 is built from 14 residues. The CDR3 coding sequence is TGTGCCAGCAGTTACTCGGGGGGGCACTATGGCTACACCTTC. The encoded protein is CASSYSGGHYGYTF.